The rows below give T cell receptor beta chains drawn from one sample of a study of cytomegalovirus exposure and HLA in healthy donors. TCRdb keeps only in-frame clones here, not all; method: immunoSEQ multiplex PCR. The table shows approximately 140,000 clones, with roughly 83% occurring only once. Material: PBMCs. The source of these receptors is a human donor in good health. CDR3s include the opening cysteine and the closing phenylalanine or tryptophan. Fields, in order: CDR3 DNA, CDR3 protein, V gene, J gene, clone size, D gene. D genes are given only for firm matches. A row's size may be missing; if present it is once, few, many or a size class.

TGCGCCAGCAGTGAGCTTTTTAGCGGGACCCTTCCCTGGCAGTACTTC	CASSELFSGTLPWQYF	TRBV10-2	TRBJ2-7	-	TRBD2
TGTGCCAGCAGTTACCAGGGGGCGCGTAGATCTGGCTACACCTTC	CASSYQGARRSGYTF	TRBV6-5	TRBJ1-2	-	TRBD1
TGTGCCACCAGGATAGGGGGCAACTATGGCTACACCTTC	CATRIGGNYGYTF	TRBV19	TRBJ1-2	once	TRBD1
TGTGCCACCAGCAGAGCAGGGGGCACCTACGAGCAGTACTTC	CATSRAGGTYEQYF	TRBV15	TRBJ2-7	few	TRBD1
TGTGCCATCAGTGGAGGGACAGCCCAAAACACCATATATTTT	CAISGGTAQNTIYF	TRBV10-3	TRBJ1-3	-	TRBD1
TGTGCCAGCTATTTTGACAGGGGCGGTTCACCCCTCCACTTT	CASYFDRGGSPLHF	TRBV2	TRBJ1-6	-	TRBD1
TGTGCCAGCGCAGCGTCCCGCTCGCATAACACTGAAGCTTTCTTT	CASAASRSHNTEAFF	TRBV2	TRBJ1-1	-	-
TGTGCCAGCAGCTGGACAGGGGGTAATTCACCCCTCCACTTT	CASSWTGGNSPLHF	TRBV27	TRBJ1-6	-	TRBD1
TGTGCCACCAGCAGAGATCTCGCACTAGCGGGAATGGGTGAGCAGTTCTTC	CATSRDLALAGMGEQFF	TRBV15	TRBJ2-1	-	TRBD2
TGCGCCAGCAGCCAAGAAGGTTGGCGGAGCTACGAGCAGTACTTC	CASSQEGWRSYEQYF	TRBV4-1	TRBJ2-7	once	-
TGTGCCAGCAGTGAAGTGGCAGGGAGCACAGATACGCAGTATTTT	CASSEVAGSTDTQYF	TRBV6-1	TRBJ2-3	-	-
TGTGCCAGCAGCTTTAGCGGTACCGGGGAGCTGTTTTTT	CASSFSGTGELFF	TRBV7-7	TRBJ2-2	-	-
TGTGCCAGCAGCTTAGTTAGCGGGGCTAGCACAGATACGCAGTATTTT	CASSLVSGASTDTQYF	TRBV7-2	TRBJ2-3	-	TRBD2
TGTGCCAGCAGTTTATGGGGCAGGGTTTCCTACAATGAGCAGTTCTTC	CASSLWGRVSYNEQFF	TRBV27	TRBJ2-1	-	-
TGTGCCAGCAGTTGGCGGGAGTCCTACAATGAGCAGTTCTTC	CASSWRESYNEQFF	TRBV6-5	TRBJ2-1	-	TRBD2
TGTGCCTGGAAGAAGACAGGCGGAAACACCATATATTTT	CAWKKTGGNTIYF	TRBV30	TRBJ1-3	few	-
TGCGCCAGCAGCTTGGTCCCCGGGACAAAGGAAGAGACCCAGTACTTC	CASSLVPGTKEETQYF	TRBV5-1	TRBJ2-5	-	-
TGTGCCAGCAGCGTACAAACCTACGAGCAGTACTTC	CASSVQTYEQYF	TRBV11-2	TRBJ2-7	-	-
TGCAGTGCTAGCCTGGCAGAGACCCAGTACTTC	CSASLAETQYF	TRBV20-1	TRBJ2-5	-	-
TGTGCCAGCAGTCTGCAACTAGCGGGTGACTACAATGAGCAGTTCTTC	CASSLQLAGDYNEQFF	TRBV28	TRBJ2-1	-	TRBD2
TGTGCCAGCAGTTCCATACTAGCGGGGGATTCGTATTTT	CASSSILAGDSYF	TRBV27	TRBJ2-3	-	TRBD2
TGTGCCAGCAGTCGTCCACCCCGCGGAGAGCAGTACTTC	CASSRPPRGEQYF	TRBV6-1	TRBJ2-7	-	-
TGTGCCAGTAGTATAGTCGACAGGAGCTCCTATAATTCACCCCTCCACTTT	CASSIVDRSSYNSPLHF	TRBV19	TRBJ1-6	-	-
TGTGCCACCGGGTTAACCAGGGACAGGGACTATGGCTACCCCTTC	CATGLTRDRDYGYPF	TRBV19	TRBJ1-2	-	TRBD1
TGTGCCAGCAGTTACTCGGGAGATGAGCAGTTCTTC	CASSYSGDEQFF	TRBV6-5	TRBJ2-1	-	-
TGTGCCAGCAGTGAAGCGCTTTCAGGGGCTGAAGCTTTCTTT	CASSEALSGAEAFF	TRBV2	TRBJ1-1	few	-
TGTGCCAGCAGTAAACAGGGAAGTGGCAATCAGCCCCAGCATTTT	CASSKQGSGNQPQHF	TRBV2	TRBJ1-5	-	-
TGTGCCAGCAGTGCCCACAGAAAGAACACTGAAGCTTTCTTT	CASSAHRKNTEAFF	TRBV2	TRBJ1-1	-	-
TGTGCCAGTAGTTCCCTGACAGGAAACAATGAGCAGTTCTTC	CASSSLTGNNEQFF	TRBV19	TRBJ2-1	-	-
TGTGCCAGCAGCTTAGAGAGGCTAGCGGGCAGCACCGGGGAGCTGTTTTTT	CASSLERLAGSTGELFF	TRBV7-2	TRBJ2-2	-	TRBD2
TGCGCCACCTTGTTTCCCCCCCGGTCCAGCGGGGGAAAAGTACCCACCACCGGGGAGCTGTTTTTT	CATLFPPRSSGGKVPTTGELFF	TRBV5-1	TRBJ2-2	once	TRBD2
TGTGCCAGCAGTTACTTGGGGCCCGAATTGAGCACTGAAGCTTTCTTT	CASSYLGPELSTEAFF	TRBV6-5	TRBJ1-1	-	-
TGTGCCAGCAGTCCCATCCCCGGCGGGGGCAGGCGGTATGGCTACACCTTC	CASSPIPGGGRRYGYTF	TRBV27	TRBJ1-2	few	-
TGTGCCAGCAGCAAATCGACGGGAACCTACGAGCAGTACTTC	CASSKSTGTYEQYF	TRBV5-4	TRBJ2-7	-	-
TGTGCCAGCAGCTTAACGCTGACTAGCGGGAGAAGTGGGCAGTACTTC	CASSLTLTSGRSGQYF	TRBV13	TRBJ2-7	-	TRBD2
TGTGCCGGTCGTGGACTAGCGGAAGAGACCCAGTACTTC	CAGRGLAEETQYF	TRBV6-1	TRBJ2-5	-	TRBD2
TGTGCCAGTCTCTTGGGGCCCCACTCCTACAATGAGCAGTTCTTC	CASLLGPHSYNEQFF	TRBV11-2	TRBJ2-1	-	-
TGTGCCAGCAGCCAAGAGAGGGCCAGCAATCAGCCCCAGCATTTT	CASSQERASNQPQHF	TRBV4-2	TRBJ1-5	-	-
TGTGCCAGCAGGGTACAGGCCTTGAACACTGAAGCTTTCTTT	CASRVQALNTEAFF	TRBV6-6	TRBJ1-1	-	-
TGCGCCAGCAGCATGAACACAGGGGACAACGGCTACACCTTC	CASSMNTGDNGYTF	TRBV5-1	TRBJ1-2	-	TRBD1
TGTGCCAGCAGTACGAGGGCGGGCACTGAAGCTTTCTTT	CASSTRAGTEAFF	TRBV7-2	TRBJ1-1	-	-
TGTGCCAGCAGTTTGTTCGGCCGGGACACTGAAGCTTTCTTT	CASSLFGRDTEAFF	TRBV28	TRBJ1-1	few	-
TGTGCCAGCGGGGGAGGTGGAGGGTTTTACGAGCAGTACTTC	CASGGGGGFYEQYF	TRBV6-5	TRBJ2-7	once	-
TGTGCCAGTAGTCCGGACGGGACAGGGGCCTACGAGCAGTACTTC	CASSPDGTGAYEQYF	TRBV19	TRBJ2-7	-	TRBD1
TGCGCCAGCAGCTTGCTGCGGGGGGGCGGAGAGACCCAGTACTTC	CASSLLRGGGETQYF	TRBV5-1	TRBJ2-5	-	TRBD2
TGTGCCAGCAGTTACTTAGGGACAGGGGCCTACGAGCAGTACTTC	CASSYLGTGAYEQYF	TRBV6-6	TRBJ2-7	-	TRBD1
TGTGCCACTGGGAGGGGAAGAGCTCAGCCCCAGCATTTT	CATGRGRAQPQHF	TRBV6-5	TRBJ1-5	-	-
TGTGCCAGCAGCTTAGCGGGGGCGGGAGCCTTCTACGAGCAGTACTTC	CASSLAGAGAFYEQYF	TRBV11-2	TRBJ2-7	-	-
TGTGCCAGCAGTTACTCCCGGGACTCTGAAGCTTTCTTT	CASSYSRDSEAFF	TRBV6-5	TRBJ1-1	-	-
TGTGCCAGTAGTGGTACAGGGGGCAGAGGGGGTGGCTACACCTTC	CASSGTGGRGGGYTF	TRBV19	TRBJ1-2	-	TRBD1
TGTGCCAGCAGTCAGACTAGCGGGAGGGGAACAGATACGCAGTATTTT	CASSQTSGRGTDTQYF	TRBV2	TRBJ2-3	-	TRBD2
TGTGCCAGTAGTGCCCTTGGAGCCGGATACAATGAGCAGTTCTTC	CASSALGAGYNEQFF	TRBV19	TRBJ2-1	-	-
TGTGCCAGCAGTTTAAATCCACTCTCCTACAATGAGCAGTTCTTC	CASSLNPLSYNEQFF	TRBV28	TRBJ2-1	-	-